The 24 T cell receptor beta chains below were found in one sample sequenced in a study of T cell repertoires in cytomegalovirus infection. TCRdb processed the reads anew with MiXCR; each CDR3 protein has one entry. Here the sample spans tens of thousands of distinct CDR3 sequences, roughly 20% being singletons. These receptors' targets are unknown. Sequenced material: CD8+ T cells from cultured PBMCs, taken from culture after CMV antigen stimulation. The receptors derive from a human donor in good health (CMV status not recorded). Some clones in this sample may be carry-over from other donors' samples.

V and J are TRBV6-6 and TRBJ2-1, with a possible D match to TRBD2 (6 bases). The CDR3 length is 18 residues. Looked up from germline, CDR1 is MNHNY and CDR2 is SVGAGI (reference sequence). Trimming removed 5 bases from V and 0 bases from J, with 20 bases in between. The CDR3 loop reads CASSVRGSLDLSYNEQFF. The CDR3 nucleotides are TGTGCCAGCAGTGTTCGGGGGTCATTAGACCTCTCCTACAATGAGCAGTTCTTC.

In this sample, this clonotype turned up a few times. This chain connects TRBV7-8 to TRBJ1-3, with D perhaps TRBD1 (5 bases). Trimming took off 5 bases at V and 4 bases at J, with 15 bases between the two ends. Germline CDR1 is SGHVS and CDR2 is FQNEAQ. This CDR3 comprises 15 residues. The chain's CDR3 is CASSLGRASGNTIYF. The CDR3 DNA reads TGTGCCAGCAGCCTCGGCAGGGCCTCAGGAAACACCATATATTTT.

The chain carries TRBV5-5 and TRBJ2-3, with a weak D call TRBD2 (5 bases). The V end was cut by 4 bases, the J end by 4 bases, with 19 bases between. Germline V CDR1 and CDR2: SGHKS, YYEKEE (reference sequence). The CDR3 consists of 16 residues. The CDR3 sequence is CASSQALERTSDTQYF. Here the CDR3 DNA reads TGTGCCAGCAGCCAAGCACTAGAACGTACATCAGATACGCAGTATTTT.

The rearrangement uses TRBV7-2 and TRBJ2-2, with D perhaps TRBD2 (5 bases). The CDR3 is made up of 15 amino acids. Germline CDR1 is SGHTA and CDR2 is FQGNSA. The ends were cut back, 6 bases at V and 5 bases at J, with 16 bases in the middle. The CDR3 region has the DNA TGTGCCAGCAGGGTCCGGGGATCGGGGACCGGGGAGCTGTTTTTT. Translated: CASRVRGSGTGELFF. Full variable domain (outside the CDR3, taken from reference TRBV7-2 and TRBJ2-2): GAGVSQSPSNKVTEKGKDVELRCDPISGHTALYWYRQSLGQGLEFLIYFQGNSAPDKSGLPSDRFSAERTGGSVSTLTIQRTQQEDSAVYLCASRVRGSGTGELFFGEGSRLTVL.

This sequence joins TRBV7-2 and TRBJ2-1; the D gene is possibly TRBD2 (6 bases). The germline CDR1 and CDR2 sequences are SGHTA and FQGNSA. V lost 5 bases, J lost 0 bases, and 11 bases lay in between. The CDR3 is 15 residues long. The CDR3 region is CASSPRGNSYNEQFF. The CDR3 coding sequence is TGTGCCAGCAGCCCCCGGGGGAACTCCTACAATGAGCAGTTCTTC.

Comments on this clonotype: Because the CDR3 is missing its conserved closing phenylalanine or tryptophan, this is likely a read error. The genes are TRBV7-9 and TRBJ1-1, with D perhaps matching TRBD1 (5 bases). CDR3 length: 14 residues. V was pared by 5 bases and J by 1 base, with 11 bases between. Germline CDR1 reads SEHNR; CDR2 reads FQNEAQ (reference sequence). CDR3 protein: CASSLGQGNTEAFS. The CDR3 DNA reads TGTGCCAGCAGCCTAGGCCAGGGGAACACTGAAGCTTTCTCT.

This clonotype turned up a few times. The V call is TRBV5-6, the J call TRBJ1-5; TRBD1 aligns across 7 bases. The CDR3 totals 17 residues. Trimming removed 2 bases from V and 0 bases from J; junction bases left unmatched: 8. Germline V gene lookup returns CDR1 SGHDT and CDR2 YYEEEE. The CDR3 bases are TGTGCCAGCAGCTTCTCTGACAGGGCGTATAGCAATCAGCCCCAGCATTTT. It encodes CASSFSDRAYSNQPQHF.

This chain joins TRBV6-6 and TRBJ2-1, with 9 bases that match TRBD1. The CDR3 runs 14 residues. The trim removed 6 bases at V and 2 bases at J, leaving 2 bases unmatched. Germline CDR1 reads MNHNY; CDR2 reads SVGAGI (reference sequence). The CDR3 reads CASRDRGTYNEQFF. Here the CDR3 DNA reads TGTGCCAGCAGGGACAGGGGTACCTACAATGAGCAGTTCTTC.

The chain carries TRBV7-8 and TRBJ1-1; D ambiguous. CDR1 SGHVS and CDR2 FQNEAQ come from the germline V gene. The V end lost 5 bases, the J end lost 2 bases, and 9 bases lay between the germline ends. This CDR3 contains 13 residues. CDR3 region: CASSQNRNTEAFF. In DNA, the CDR3 is TGTGCCAGCAGCCAGAACAGAAACACTGAAGCTTTCTTT.

Only a few counts were recorded for this clonotype. The rearrangement uses TRBV12-3 or TRBV12-4 and TRBJ2-1; TRBD2 might be the D (5 bases). This CDR3 contains 13 residues. V gave up 3 bases and J gave up 7 bases, with 10 bases separating them. CDR3 loop: CASSFGSANEQFF. In DNA, the CDR3 is TGTGCCAGCAGTTTTGGGAGTGCGAATGAGCAGTTCTTC.

This chain links TRBV7-9 with TRBJ1-5; D ambiguous. This CDR3 has 15 residues. Germline assignment: CDR1 SEHNR and CDR2 FQNEAQ (reference sequence). V gave up 1 base and J gave up 2 bases, with 9 bases separating them. CDR3 sequence reads: CASSLDGGGNQPQHF. In nucleotides, the CDR3 is TGTGCCAGCAGCTTAGATGGAGGTGGCAATCAGCCCCAGCATTTT.

This clonotype was picked up a small number of times. The chain has TRBV27 and TRBJ2-3; unclear D gene. This CDR3 contains 11 residues. V was trimmed by 2 bases and J by 5 bases, leaving 2 bases between them. Germline V lookup: CDR1 MNHEY, CDR2 SMNVEV (reference sequence). The chain's CDR3 is CASSLGDTQYF. The CDR3 nucleotides are TGTGCCAGCAGTTTAGGAGATACGCAGTATTTT.

The rearrangement links TRBV3-1 to TRBJ2-7; 7 positions agree with TRBD1. V gave up 1 base and J gave up 2 bases; unmatched junction bases: 5. The germline CDR1 and CDR2 sequences are LGHDT and YNNKEL (reference sequence). The CDR3 is made up of 15 amino acids. The CDR3 sequence: CASSQGRDRPYEQYF. CDR3 DNA sequence: TGTGCCAGCAGCCAAGGTAGGGACAGACCCTACGAGCAGTACTTC.

V is TRBV27 and J is TRBJ2-6; D might be TRBD1 (6 bases). The V gene's germline CDR1 is MNHEY and CDR2 SMNVEV (reference sequence). Deletions cut 5 bases from V and 1 base from J, with 12 bases between. The CDR3 length is 16 residues. CDR3 loop: CASSTLQGSGANVLTF. CDR3 nucleotides: TGTGCCAGCAGTACCTTACAGGGATCTGGGGCCAACGTCCTGACTTTC.

This clonotype was seen a few times. The chain combines TRBV10-3 with TRBJ2-1; D perhaps matches TRBD2 (5 bases). CDR1 ENHRY and CDR2 SYGVKD come from the germline V gene. V lost 6 bases to trimming and J lost 5 bases, with 14 bases between them. The CDR3 is 14 residues long. The CDR3 is CAIRVADGDNEQFF. The CDR3 bases are TGTGCCATCAGGGTCGCCGACGGGGACAATGAGCAGTTCTTC.

The table lists this clonotype with a few counts. The rearrangement uses TRBV7-6 and TRBJ1-1; D remains unclear. Deletions cut 0 bases from V and 8 bases from J, with 13 bases between. The CDR3 spans 14 residues. Germline V lookup: CDR1 SGHVS, CDR2 FNYEAQ. CDR3 coding DNA: TGTGCCAGCAGCTTAGCGCTAGGAGGGCCAGAAGCTTTCTTT. Amino acids: CASSLALGGPEAFF.

V gene TRBV20-1 combines with J gene TRBJ2-1; TRBD2 matches 10 bases. Germline CDR1 DFQATT, CDR2 SNEGSKA (reference sequence). CDR3 size: 15 residues. The J segment lost 5 bases and the V segment lost 1 base, leaving 5 bases of the junction unmatched. In nucleotides, the CDR3 is TGCAGTGCTAGAGGGGAGCGGGAGGGACACAATGAGCAGTTCTTC. Residues: CSARGEREGHNEQFF.

V is TRBV19 and J is TRBJ1-5; D unclear. CDR1 is LNHDA, CDR2 SQIVND, per germline (reference sequence). There are 12 residues in the CDR3. Between the trimmed V and J ends, which lost 9 bases and 7 bases, there was a span of 13 bases. CDR3 sequence reads: CASSLEIQPQHF. In nucleotides, the CDR3 is TGTGCCAGCTCTCTCGAAATCCAGCCCCAGCATTTT.

The V gene is TRBV7-2, the J gene TRBJ2-3, with TRBD2 matching over 7 bases. Germline CDR1 SGHTA, CDR2 FQGNSA. This CDR3 contains 16 residues. V trimming: 3 bases; J trimming: 3 bases; junction bases outside the gene matches: 9. CDR3 nucleotides: TGTGCCAGCAGCTTGGGGGGGACGCGGTTAACAGATACGCAGTATTTT. It is translated as CASSLGGTRLTDTQYF.

The rearrangement links TRBV11-2 to TRBJ2-4, with 8 bases identical to TRBD1. The V and J ends lost 4 bases and 3 bases, in that order; junction bases with no gene match: 2. This CDR3 comprises 14 residues. Germline V lookup: CDR1 SGHAT, CDR2 FQNNGV. The CDR3 sequence: CASSSGQVKNIQYF. The CDR3 region has the DNA TGTGCCAGCAGCTCGGGACAGGTCAAAAACATTCAGTACTTC.

The chain employs TRBV27 and TRBJ2-3, with D maybe TRBD1 (6 bases). This CDR3 has 16 residues. Deletions cut 5 bases from V and 2 bases from J, with 17 bases between. CDR1 is MNHEY and CDR2 is SMNVEV in the germline V gene (reference sequence). CDR3 protein: CASSHGQFFSTDTQYF. The CDR3 DNA sequence: TGTGCCAGCAGTCACGGACAGTTCTTCTCCACAGATACGCAGTATTTT.

The rearrangement links TRBV7-8 to TRBJ1-1, with TRBD1 identical over 9 bases. The V gene's germline CDR1 is SGHVS and CDR2 FQNEAQ. The CDR3 runs 17 residues. The V gene end was trimmed by 5 bases and the J gene end by 0 bases; junction bases not matched to a gene: 10. For the CDR3, the DNA is TGTGCCAGCAGCATAAGACAGGGGGTCGCTTTGAACACTGAAGCTTTCTTT. Residues: CASSIRQGVALNTEAFF. The full variable domain, with the rest looked up from reference TRBV7-8 and TRBJ1-1, is GAGVSQSPRYKVAKRGQDVALRCDPISGHVSLFWYQQALGQGPEFLTYFQNEAQLDKSGLPSDRFFAERPEGSVSTLKIQRTQQEDSAVYLCASSIRQGVALNTEAFFGQGTRLTVV.

V gene TRBV12-3 or TRBV12-4 combines with J gene TRBJ1-2; D is unresolved. V was clipped by 2 bases and J by 6 bases, with 13 bases between them. CDR3 size: 14 residues. This chain's CDR3 is CASSLIPGGHGYTF. The CDR3 nucleotides are TGTGCCAGCAGTTTAATCCCGGGAGGTCATGGCTACACCTTC.

This clonotype was counted a few times. This chain links TRBV6-2 or TRBV6-3 with TRBJ2-3; TRBD2 matches 8 bases. V was pared by 6 bases and J by 0 bases, with 8 bases of the junction left unmatched. The germline CDR1 and CDR2 sequences are MNHEY and SVGEGT. This CDR3 region has 16 residues. The CDR3 nucleotides read TGTGCCAGCAGCAGCGGGAGAGAGGCGAGCACAGATACGCAGTATTTT. It codes for CASSSGREASTDTQYF.